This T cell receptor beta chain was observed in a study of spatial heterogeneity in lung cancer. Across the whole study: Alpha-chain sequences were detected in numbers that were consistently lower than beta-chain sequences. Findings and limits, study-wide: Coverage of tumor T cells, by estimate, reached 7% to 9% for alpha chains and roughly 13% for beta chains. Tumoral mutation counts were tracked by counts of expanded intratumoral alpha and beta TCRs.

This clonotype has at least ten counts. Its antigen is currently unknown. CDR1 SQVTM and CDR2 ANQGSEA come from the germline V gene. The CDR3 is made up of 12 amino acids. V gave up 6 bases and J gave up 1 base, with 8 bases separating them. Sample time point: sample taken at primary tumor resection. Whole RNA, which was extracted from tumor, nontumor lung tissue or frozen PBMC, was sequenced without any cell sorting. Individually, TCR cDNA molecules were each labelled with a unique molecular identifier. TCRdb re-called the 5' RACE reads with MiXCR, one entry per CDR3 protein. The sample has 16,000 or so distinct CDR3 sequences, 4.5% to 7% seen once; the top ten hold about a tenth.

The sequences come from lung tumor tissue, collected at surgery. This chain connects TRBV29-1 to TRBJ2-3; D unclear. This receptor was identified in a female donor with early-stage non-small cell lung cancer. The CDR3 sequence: CSVGTGTDTQYF. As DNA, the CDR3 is TGCAGCGTAGGAACTGGCACAGATACGCAGTATTTT.